The 23 T cell receptor beta chains below were found in one sample sequenced in a study of T cells in Graves' hyperthyroidism and ophthalmopathy. RNA transcripts gave rise to amplified TCR beta CDR3 regions. An initial round of RT-PCR targeting the TCR CDR3 relied on the HTBI primer set. MiXCR, applied by TCRdb to the multiplex PCR reads, yields one record per CDR3 protein. The repertoire includes about 400,000 distinct CDR3 sequences, under 15% of them detected once, and approximately 30% sits in the top ten. The sequenced material came from blood. These receptors all come from a woman in her 30s with Graves' hyperthyroidism.

This clonotype has at least ten counts. This rearrangement joins TRBV6-5 to TRBJ2-7; a weak D match, TRBD1 (6 bases). Trimming left V 0 bases short and J 0 bases short, with 18 bases between. The CDR3 runs 18 residues. Germline V gives CDR1 MNHEY, CDR2 SVGAGI. The CDR3 reads CASSYSRGYLKVSYEQYF. The DNA for the CDR3 is TGTGCCAGCAGTTACTCGAGGGGGTATTTAAAGGTCTCCTACGAGCAGTACTTC.

This clonotype was counted a few times. This chain connects TRBV20-1 to TRBJ1-1; possibly TRBD1 for D (6 bases). CDR3 length equals 15 residues. The germline V gene encodes CDR1 DFQATT and CDR2 SNEGSKA (reference sequence). The V and J ends lost 6 bases and 0 bases respectively, with 17 bases between them. CDR3 protein: CSALNTQGMNTEAFF. The CDR3 DNA is TGCAGTGCCTTAAATACTCAGGGGATGAACACTGAAGCTTTCTTT.

This rearrangement joins TRBV10-3 to TRBJ2-1, with TRBD2 matching over 7 bases. V lost 10 bases and J lost 3; bases outside the gene matches: 12. Germline CDR1 and CDR2: ENHRY and SYGVKD. The CDR3 has 15 amino acids. The DNA of the CDR3 is TGTGCCACCCAAGGACTAGAGGGGATCTACAATGAGCAGTTCTTC. Translating it yields CATQGLEGIYNEQFF.

V and J are TRBV12-3 or TRBV12-4 and TRBJ2-4, with a possible D match to TRBD2 (7 bases). This CDR3 has 14 residues. The V and J ends lost 10 bases and 6 bases respectively, with 19 bases between them. CDR3 sequence reads: CATQVGGPVNIQYF. The CDR3 nucleotides read TGTGCCACCCAGGTGGGGGGGCCGGTAAACATTCAGTACTTC.

This clonotype was counted many times. The V gene is TRBV9, the J gene TRBJ2-3, with D possibly TRBD2 on 5 matching bases. V gave up 5 bases and J gave up 4 bases, with 14 bases separating them. This CDR3 contains 14 residues. Germline V gives CDR1 SGDLS, CDR2 YYNGEE. The CDR3: CASSFSPGADTQYF. Here the CDR3 DNA reads TGTGCCAGCAGTTTTTCCCCCGGGGCAGATACGCAGTATTTT.

This rearrangement joins TRBV30 to TRBJ1-5; D is ambiguous. Germline V gives CDR1 GTSNPN, CDR2 SVGIG (reference sequence). Trimming stripped 1 base from V and 5 bases from J, with 12 bases between. The CDR3 loop spans 14 amino acids. In DNA, the CDR3 is TGTGCCTGGAGTGCCAAACGATCGTATCAGCCCCAGCATTTT. The encoded protein is CAWSAKRSYQPQHF.

V usage is TRBV19 and J usage is TRBJ1-3; the D is unclear. V lost 6 bases and J lost 0, with 9 bases in between. This CDR3 is 14 amino acids long. Germline V gene sequence: CDR1 LNHDA, CDR2 SQIVND (reference sequence). CDR3: CASRDADSGNTIYF. Here the CDR3 DNA reads TGTGCCAGTAGAGACGCAGACTCTGGAAACACCATATATTTT.

This clonotype was picked up a small number of times. The CDR3 loop reads CAWSVLSSGNTIYF. The CDR3 region has the DNA TGTGCCTGGAGTGTATTGTCGTCTGGAAACACCATATATTTT. The chain couples TRBV30 to TRBJ1-3; D is uncertain. CDR1 and CDR2 from the germline V gene are GTSNPN and SVGIG (reference sequence). The V end was cut by 0 bases, the J end by 1 base, with 7 bases between. The CDR3 spans 14 residues.

This clonotype was detected many times. The CDR3 DNA reads TGTGCCAGCAGTGCCCGGGACATCACAACTAATGAAAAACTGTTTTTT. Translating gives CASSARDITTNEKLFF. V and J are TRBV28 and TRBJ1-4; possible D gene TRBD1, 6 bases. Deletions cut 5 bases from V and 0 bases from J, with 13 bases between. The CDR3 is made up of 16 amino acids. The V gene's germline CDR1 is MDHEN and CDR2 SYDVKM.

The chain carries TRBV5-1 and TRBJ1-6; D might be TRBD1 (5 bases). This CDR3 contains 14 residues. Germline V gene lookup returns CDR1 SGHRS and CDR2 YFSETQ. V lost 4 bases to trimming and J lost 7 bases, with 12 bases between them. CDR3 residues: CASSPQTANSPLHF. CDR3 in DNA: TGCGCCAGCAGCCCCCAGACAGCAAATTCACCCCTCCACTTT.

This clonotype was found many times. J is TRBJ2-2 and V is TRBV28; 8 positions agree with TRBD1. Germline V gives CDR1 MDHEN, CDR2 SYDVKM. This CDR3 is 15 amino acids long. The V gene end was trimmed by 4 bases and the J gene end by 2 bases; junction bases not matched to a gene: 3. CDR3 loop: CASSSTGDNTGELFF. The CDR3 bases are TGTGCCAGCAGTTCGACAGGGGATAACACCGGGGAGCTGTTTTTT. Full variable domain (missing parts from reference TRBV28 and TRBJ2-2): DVKVTQSSRYLVKRTGEKVFLECVQDMDHENMFWYRQDPGLGLRLIYFSYDVKMKEKGDIPEGYSVSREKKERFSLILESASTNQTSMYLCASSSTGDNTGELFFGEGSRLTVL.

This clonotype showed up just a few times. This chain uses TRBV27 with TRBJ2-6, with D tentatively TRBD2 (5 bases). V lost 5 bases and J lost 3, with 8 bases in between. The CDR3 consists of 14 residues. Germline V gene data show CDR1 as MNHEY and CDR2 as SMNVEV (reference sequence). Here the CDR3 DNA reads TGTGCCAGCAGTAAGGACTTTGGGGCCAACGTCCTGACTTTC. Its translation is CASSKDFGANVLTF.

This clonotype has ten or more counts. The chain joins TRBV3-1 to TRBJ2-7; D possibly corresponds to TRBD1 (6 bases). V lost 2 bases and J 7 bases, leaving 15 bases between the germline ends. The CDR3 runs to 14 residues. Germline CDR1 reads LGHDT; CDR2 reads YNNKEL (reference sequence). CDR3 residues: CASSQHSGTSEQYF. CDR3 DNA sequence: TGTGCCAGCAGCCAACACTCCGGGACATCAGAGCAGTACTTC.

The CDR3 region has the DNA TGTGCCAGCAGCTTGGGTGGCGGGTCCTACAATGAGCAGTACTTC. Protein product: CASSLGGGSYNEQYF. This rearrangement joins TRBV5-5 to TRBJ2-1; D is perhaps TRBD2 (5 bases). The J call may be faulty, since TRBJ2-7 better matches the DNA end. Germline CDR1 is SGHKS and CDR2 is YYEKEE (reference sequence). The length of the CDR3 is 15 residues.

The chain couples TRBV5-1 to TRBJ1-6; 8 nucleotides match TRBD1. V was clipped by 0 bases and J by 7 bases; unmatched bases: 9. Germline assignment: CDR1 SGHRS and CDR2 YFSETQ. The CDR3 extends over 17 amino acids. CDR3: CASSLDVGTGINSPLHF. The CDR3 DNA sequence: TGCGCCAGCAGCTTGGACGTGGGGACAGGAATAAATTCACCCCTCCACTTT.

This chain uses TRBV5-1 with TRBJ2-3, with 10 bases aligning to TRBD2. This CDR3 has 16 residues. In germline, CDR1 is SGHRS, CDR2 YFSETQ. The J segment lost 6 bases and the V segment lost 4 bases, leaving 11 bases of the junction unmatched. This CDR3 reads CASSPSLAGMGDTQYF. The CDR3 DNA is TGCGCCAGCAGCCCCTCACTAGCGGGGATGGGGGATACGCAGTATTTT.

This clonotype was counted only a few times. This chain links TRBV3-1 with TRBJ2-5; 10 bases agree with TRBD2. The CDR3 is 19 residues long. Trimming removed 0 bases from V and 5 bases from J; junction bases left unmatched: 15. The germline V gene has CDR1 LGHDT and CDR2 YNNKEL (reference sequence). CDR3 protein: CASSQDRPLKREGQETQYF. DNA of the CDR3: TGTGCCAGCAGCCAAGATCGCCCCCTGAAGCGGGAGGGCCAGGAGACCCAGTACTTC.

The chain uses TRBV29-1 and TRBJ1-5, with 8 nucleotides matching TRBD1. The CDR3 spans 15 residues. Germline V gene lookup returns CDR1 SQVTM and CDR2 ANQGSEA. The J segment lost 4 bases and the V segment lost 8 bases, leaving 13 bases of the junction unmatched. CDR3 residues: CSNTRGPDWNQPQHF. CDR3 DNA sequence: TGCAGCAATACCAGGGGGCCCGATTGGAATCAGCCCCAGCATTTT.

This clonotype was seen many times. V is TRBV18 and J is TRBJ2-4; D is unclear. The CDR3 has 14 residues. V shed 5 bases and J shed 0 bases, with 8 bases lying between them. Germline V gives CDR1 KGHSH, CDR2 LQKENI. The CDR3 sequence: CASSNAVAKNIQYF. The CDR3 region has the DNA TGTGCCAGCTCAAATGCCGTAGCCAAAAACATTCAGTACTTC.

This clonotype was recorded many times. The chain uses TRBV12-5 and TRBJ2-1; D ambiguous. This CDR3 comprises 13 residues. Germline values: CDR1 LGHNT, CDR2 FRNRAP. Trimming left V 5 bases short and J 6 bases short, with 11 bases between. CDR3: CASGIDIVNEQFF. The DNA for the CDR3 is TGTGCTAGTGGTATCGATATTGTCAATGAGCAGTTCTTC.

The chain recombines TRBV5-5 with TRBJ1-5; D not resolved. Trimming took 1 base from V and 3 from J, leaving 8 bases between them. Per the germline V gene, CDR1 is SGHKS and CDR2 is YYEKEE (reference sequence). The CDR3 consists of 14 residues. The CDR3 loop reads CASSLYGINQPQHF. CDR3 bases: TGTGCCAGCAGCTTGTATGGAATCAATCAGCCCCAGCATTTT.

This clonotype was detected ten times or more. The rearrangement links TRBV7-9 to TRBJ2-3; 7 bases align to TRBD1. The V gene's germline CDR1 is SEHNR and CDR2 FQNEAQ (reference sequence). This CDR3 region has 14 residues. The ends lost 6 bases at V and 2 bases at J; junction bases unmatched: 5. The CDR3 protein is CASRLTGTTDTQYF. Written as DNA, the CDR3 is TGTGCCAGCAGATTGACAGGGACCACAGATACGCAGTATTTT.

There are a few counts of this clonotype. The rearrangement links TRBV27 to TRBJ2-1, with 7 bases aligning to TRBD2. CDR3 size: 11 residues. Germline loops: CDR1 MNHEY, CDR2 SMNVEV (reference sequence). V gave up 7 bases and J gave up 15 bases; unmatched junction bases: 9. DNA of the CDR3: TGTGCCAGCAACTTCGGACTAGTCGCGTTCTTC. The encoded protein is CASNFGLVAFF.